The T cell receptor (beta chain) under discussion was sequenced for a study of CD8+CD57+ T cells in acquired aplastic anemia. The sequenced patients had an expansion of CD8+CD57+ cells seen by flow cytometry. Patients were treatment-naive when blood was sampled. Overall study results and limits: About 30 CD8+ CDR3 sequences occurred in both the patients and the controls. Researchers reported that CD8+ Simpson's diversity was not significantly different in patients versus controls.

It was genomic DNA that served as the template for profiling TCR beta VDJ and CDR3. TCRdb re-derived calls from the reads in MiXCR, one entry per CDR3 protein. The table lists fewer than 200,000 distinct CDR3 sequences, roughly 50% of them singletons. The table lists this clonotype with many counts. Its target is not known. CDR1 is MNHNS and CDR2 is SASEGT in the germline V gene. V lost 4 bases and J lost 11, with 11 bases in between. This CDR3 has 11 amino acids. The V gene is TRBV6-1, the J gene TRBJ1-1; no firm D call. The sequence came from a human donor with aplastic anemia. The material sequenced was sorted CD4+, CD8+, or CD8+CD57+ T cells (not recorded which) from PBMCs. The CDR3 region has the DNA TGTGCCAGCAGTGCCTCGGGTCCTGCTTTCTTT. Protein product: CASSASGPAFF.